A single sample is the source of the 27 T cell receptor beta chains below, sequenced in a study of human T cells and chemical hapten exposure. From the RACE reads, TCRdb called clonotypes with MiXCR, one entry per CDR3 protein. The sample contains around 300,000 distinct CDR3 sequences, around 7% of which appear only once. The sample's time point: patch test 1, 2 weeks after DPC sensitization. Noted treatment: therapeutic diphenylcyclopropenone sensitization with weekly scalp DPC. The starting material was whole blood, obtained in connection with sensitization to the hapten diphenylcyclopropenone (DPC). These receptor sequences come from a woman in her late teens or twenties with alopecia areata. Some clones in this sample may be carry-over from other donors' samples.

This clonotype was detected only a few times. The V call is TRBV4-1, the J call TRBJ2-3; D tentatively fits TRBD1 or TRBD2 (6 bases each). The CDR3 has 14 amino acids. Germline V CDR1 and CDR2: MGHRA, YSYEKL. Trimming removed 1 base from V and 4 bases from J, with 9 bases in between. Here the CDR3 DNA reads TGCGCCAGCAGCCAAGTCGGGGGCGCAGATACGCAGTATTTT. Translating it yields CASSQVGGADTQYF.

Ten or more counts support this clonotype. The chain employs TRBV29-1 and TRBJ2-3; the match to TRBD1 covers 10 bases. Germline-derived CDR1 and CDR2 are SQVTM and ANQGSEA. Germline trimming cut 6 bases from V and 5 bases from J; bases unmatched to any gene: 5. The CDR3 runs 13 residues. This CDR3 reads CSVGTGAQDTQYF. The CDR3 DNA reads TGCAGCGTCGGGACAGGGGCTCAAGATACGCAGTATTTT.

The genes are TRBV27 and TRBJ2-5; 11 bases are shared with TRBD2. The V segment lost 0 bases and the J segment 10 bases; nucleotides outside the gene matches: 10. This CDR3 has 16 residues. Germline loops: CDR1 MNHEY, CDR2 SMNVEV (reference sequence). The CDR3 loop reads CASSLSASGGTRGQYF. The DNA of the CDR3 is TGTGCCAGCAGTTTATCAGCTAGCGGGGGGACGAGAGGCCAGTACTTC.

J is TRBJ2-7 and V is TRBV6-2 or TRBV6-3, with 10 nucleotides matching TRBD1. With V trimmed by 5 bases and J by 3 bases, 7 bases remained unmatched. The CDR3 extends over 15 amino acids. Germline V gene data show CDR1 as MNHEY and CDR2 as SVGEGT. CDR3 in DNA: TGTGCCAGCAGTACTCTCGGACAGGGGGTCTACGAGCAGTACTTC. It codes for CASSTLGQGVYEQYF.

This clonotype showed up just a few times. The genes are TRBV20-1 and TRBJ2-3; D is perhaps TRBD1 or TRBD2 (5 bases each). Germline V gene data show CDR1 as DFQATT and CDR2 as SNEGSKA (reference sequence). CDR3 size: 16 residues. Trimming removed 1 base at V and 2 bases at J, with 16 bases between. The CDR3 is CSARATGTPNTDTQYF. The CDR3 bases are TGCAGTGCTAGAGCAACCGGGACGCCAAACACAGATACGCAGTATTTT.

This clonotype was observed a few times. The chain links TRBV5-6 to TRBJ1-1; D is undetermined. The CDR3 has 12 amino acids. CDR1 and CDR2 (germline): SGHDT, YYEEEE. V gave up 2 bases and J gave up 10 bases, with 12 bases separating them. DNA for the CDR3: TGTGCCAGCAGCTTCTCCCAGTTTTCAGCTTTCTTT. Protein: CASSFSQFSAFF.

This clonotype has only a few counts. The V gene is TRBV3-1, the J gene TRBJ2-3, with 7 positions matching TRBD1. CDR1 is LGHDT, CDR2 YNNKEL, per germline (reference sequence). The CDR3 is 14 residues long. V lost 3 bases to trimming and J lost 13 bases; unmatched junction nucleotides: 13. CDR3 region: CASSQNPGTALEYF. CDR3 sequence (DNA): TGTGCCAGCAGCCAGAACCCCGGGACAGCTCTGGAGTATTTT.

This clonotype was observed many times. The CDR3 DNA is TGTGCCAGCAGTTTAGTGGCACTAGCGGATACGATCAATGAGCAGTTCTTC. Translation: CASSLVALADTINEQFF. The genes are TRBV12-3 or TRBV12-4 and TRBJ2-1; 8 bases fit TRBD2. This CDR3 contains 17 residues. The ends lost 1 base at V and 6 bases at J; junction bases unmatched: 11.

The chain is built from TRBV3-1 and TRBJ2-7, with TRBD1 matching over 7 bases. Germline CDR1 and CDR2: LGHDT and YNNKEL (reference sequence). V lost 3 bases, J lost 0 bases, and 2 bases stayed unmatched. The CDR3 consists of 14 residues. CDR3 bases: TGTGCCAGCAGCCAGAGGACAGGCTCCTACGAGCAGTACTTC. It is translated as CASSQRTGSYEQYF.

The rearrangement uses TRBV6-5 and TRBJ1-3, with D unresolved. The V gene's germline CDR1 is MNHEY and CDR2 SVGAGI. V was trimmed by 0 bases and J by 2 bases, leaving 14 bases between them. This CDR3 has 17 residues. Here the CDR3 reads CASSYSPHYRTGNTIYF. The DNA for the CDR3 is TGTGCCAGCAGTTACTCTCCGCACTATCGAACTGGAAACACCATATATTTT.

The CDR3 loop is CASSQGSVQDYGYTF. The CDR3 DNA is TGCGCCAGCAGCCAAGGTTCAGTCCAAGACTATGGCTACACCTTC. This chain connects TRBV4-3 to TRBJ1-2; D gene unclear. Looked up from germline, CDR1 is LGHNA and CDR2 is YSLEER. Between the trimmed V and J ends, which lost 1 base and 3 bases, there was a span of 12 bases. This CDR3 comprises 15 residues.

The sample holds many counts of this clonotype. The chain carries TRBV11-1 and TRBJ2-1, with TRBD1 identical over 12 bases. Trimming removed 3 bases from V and 11 bases from J; junction bases left unmatched: 8. CDR1 and CDR2 (germline): SGHAT, FQDESV (reference sequence). The CDR3 totals 15 residues. The CDR3 DNA follows: TGTGCCAGCAGCTTTGGGACAGGGGGCATTCCCCAGCAGTTCTTC. Its protein is CASSFGTGGIPQQFF.

This clonotype has only a few counts. The V call is TRBV2, the J call TRBJ1-1; possibly TRBD1 for D (5 bases). This CDR3 is 14 amino acids long. Germline loops: CDR1 SNHLY, CDR2 FYNNEI. The V end lost 1 base, the J end lost 11 bases, and 17 bases lay between the germline ends. CDR3 region: CASSEESGRVAAFF. In nucleotides, the CDR3 is TGTGCCAGCAGTGAAGAATCGGGCAGGGTAGCGGCTTTCTTT.

There are a few counts of this clonotype. CDR3 loop: CASSLSRVSGNTIYF. DNA of the CDR3: TGTGCCAGCAGCTTAAGCAGGGTATCTGGAAACACCATATATTTT. The chain has TRBV11-2 and TRBJ1-3; the D gene is possibly TRBD1 (5 bases). There are 15 residues in the CDR3. CDR1 is SGHAT, CDR2 FQNNGV, per germline. Trimming took 2 bases from V and 1 from J, leaving 9 bases between them.

This clonotype was seen many times. V gene TRBV11-1 combines with J gene TRBJ2-3; either TRBD1 or TRBD2 may supply D (6 bases each). Germline CDR1 and CDR2: SGHAT and FQDESV (reference sequence). The V gene lost 0 bases and the J gene lost 3 bases, with 13 bases spanning the gap. The CDR3 contains 16 residues. The CDR3 spells CASSLADRRGTDTQYF. CDR3 coding DNA: TGTGCCAGCAGCTTAGCCGACAGGAGGGGTACAGATACGCAGTATTTT.

In this sample, this clonotype turned up a few times. V usage is TRBV12-5 and J usage is TRBJ1-5; D is uncertain. This CDR3 is built from 15 residues. The ends were cut back, 5 bases at V and 5 bases at J, with 16 bases in the middle. The germline V gene encodes CDR1 LGHNT and CDR2 FRNRAP. The CDR3 bases are TGTGCTAGTGGTCCCCATGACCTCCCGGATCAGCCCCAGCATTTT. Its protein is CASGPHDLPDQPQHF.

The chain links TRBV28 to TRBJ2-5; TRBD2 is a possible D gene (6 bases). The CDR3 length is 13 residues. Per germline, CDR1 MDHEN and CDR2 SYDVKM. The V and J ends lost 7 bases and 5 bases respectively, with 14 bases between them. The CDR3 sequence: CASNPGLVETQYF. DNA of the CDR3: TGTGCCAGCAACCCGGGACTGGTGGAGACCCAGTACTTC.

The rearrangement joins TRBV25-1 to TRBJ1-1; no clear D. Germline CDR1 is MGHDK and CDR2 is SYGVNS. V lost 5 bases, J lost 1 base, and 11 bases lay in between. The CDR3 is 14 residues long. CDR3 sequence: CASSSDGANTEAFF. In DNA, the CDR3 is TGTGCCAGCAGTTCAGACGGAGCGAACACTGAAGCTTTCTTT.

This clonotype was seen more than once but under ten times. This sequence joins TRBV6-2 or TRBV6-3 and TRBJ1-5; 7 bases agree with TRBD1. Germline values: CDR1 MNHEY, CDR2 SVGEGT. The CDR3 totals 16 residues. V dropped 6 bases and J dropped 0; count of bases not matched to a gene: 8. The CDR3 reads CASSATGFVSNQPQHF. CDR3 nucleotides: TGTGCCAGCAGCGCGACAGGGTTTGTTAGCAATCAGCCCCAGCATTTT.

The chain employs TRBV6-1 and TRBJ2-7, with D possibly TRBD2 on 7 matching bases. Trimming cost V 7 bases and J 3 bases, with 19 bases left between them. CDR1 is MNHNS, CDR2 SASEGT, per germline. The CDR3 covers 15 residues. CDR3 residues: CASTAAGGGFYEQYF. Written as DNA, the CDR3 is TGTGCCAGCACCGCGGCTGGGGGGGGCTTCTACGAGCAGTACTTC.

The CDR3 coding sequence is TGCGCCACCAAGCTTCTGGCCGCCGGGGAGCTGTTTTTT. Residues: CATKLLAAGELFF. The rearrangement uses TRBV5-1 and TRBJ2-2; no clear D gene. The CDR3 runs to 13 residues. V was trimmed by 9 bases and J by 6 bases, leaving 15 bases between them. The germline CDR1 and CDR2 sequences are SGHRS and YFSETQ.

The chain's CDR3 is CASSFSRGLKEQYF. The CDR3 nucleotides are TGTGCCAGCAGTTTCTCCCGGGGATTGAAAGAGCAGTACTTC. This chain uses TRBV27 with TRBJ2-7, with D tentatively TRBD2 (5 bases). The ends were cut back, 3 bases at V and 7 bases at J, with 16 bases in the middle. Per germline, CDR1 MNHEY and CDR2 SMNVEV (reference sequence). This CDR3 has 14 amino acids.

Many counts were recorded for this clonotype. The chain carries TRBV7-9 and TRBJ1-2, with TRBD1 matching 8 bases. Unmatched junction bases numbered 5, after V lost 3 bases and J lost 5 bases. In germline, CDR1 is SEHNR, CDR2 FQNEAQ (reference sequence). CDR3 length: 14 amino acids. CDR3 DNA: TGTGCCAGCAGCTTTGGACAGGGCGGTTATGGCTACACCTTC. The encoded protein is CASSFGQGGYGYTF. The full variable domain, its missing parts supplied by reference TRBV7-9 and TRBJ1-2, is DTGVSQNPRHKITKRGQNVTFRCDPISEHNRLYWYRQTLGQGPEFLTYFQNEAQLEKSRLLSDRFSAERPKGSFSTLEIQRTEQGDSAMYLCASSFGQGGYGYTFGSGTRLTVV.

J is TRBJ2-7 and V is TRBV3-1; the D is unclear. Trimming took off 0 bases at V and 2 bases at J, with 5 bases between the two ends. Germline values: CDR1 LGHDT, CDR2 YNNKEL (reference sequence). The CDR3 extends over 13 amino acids. CDR3 loop: CASSQEEPYEQYF. The CDR3, as DNA: TGTGCCAGCAGCCAAGAGGAACCCTACGAGCAGTACTTC.

This clonotype was seen at least ten times. The gene calls are TRBV12-3 or TRBV12-4 and TRBJ2-2; D possibly matches TRBD1 or TRBD2 (6 bases each). This CDR3 contains 15 residues. V lost 5 bases, J lost 3 bases, and 13 bases lay in between. CDR3 loop: CASSLGGLDTGELFF. The DNA for the CDR3 is TGTGCCAGCAGTCTAGGGGGACTGGACACCGGGGAGCTGTTTTTT.

The chain couples TRBV20-1 to TRBJ2-3, with 7 nucleotides matching TRBD2. Germline trimming cut 3 bases from V and 5 bases from J; bases unmatched to any gene: 8. The germline CDR1 and CDR2 sequences are DFQATT and SNEGSKA (reference sequence). The CDR3 extends over 14 amino acids. The CDR3 sequence: CSARAGDLGDTQYF. CDR3 bases: TGCAGTGCTAGGGCGGGGGACCTGGGAGATACGCAGTATTTT.

This clonotype showed up just a few times. The chain is built from TRBV3-1 and TRBJ2-7; D may match TRBD1 or TRBD2 (5 bases each). V lost 7 bases to trimming and J lost 0 bases, with 19 bases between them. This CDR3 is 16 amino acids long. From germline, CDR1 is LGHDT and CDR2 YNNKEL (reference sequence). As DNA, the CDR3 is TGTGCCAGCACCCACGGTTTGGCTGGGGGCTCCTACGAGCAGTACTTC. Residues: CASTHGLAGGSYEQYF.